These T cell receptor beta chains were read from a single sample in a study of cytomegalovirus exposure and HLA in healthy donors. The protocol was immunoSEQ multiplex PCR, while the TCRdb copy is restricted to in-frame clones and leaves out a portion. The table has fewer than 150,000 clones, 73% seen once; the top ten hold 14%. Sequenced: PBMCs. The receptors come from a human donor in good health. Both conserved end residues are part of each CDR3. D genes are given only for firm matches. Only some rows state a clone size, as once, few, many or a class for expanded clones.

j_call | d_call | v_call | clone_size | cdr3_length | cdr3_nt | cdr3_aa
TRBJ2-3 | TRBD2 | TRBV7-9 | NA | 14 | TGTGCCAGCAGAGCGGGACTCAGCACAGATACGCAGTATTTT | CASRAGLSTDTQYF
TRBJ2-1 | NA | TRBV12-1 | NA | 19 | TGTGCCAGCAGCTTTGGTTCGACCCCGGGAAGGGACTCCTACAATGAGCAGTTCTTC | CASSFGSTPGRDSYNEQFF
TRBJ2-6 | NA | TRBV11-3 | NA | 14 | TGTGCCAGCAGTCCCTACTCTGGGGCCAACGTCCTGACTTTC | CASSPYSGANVLTF
TRBJ2-1 | NA | TRBV10-2 | NA | 13 | TGCGCCAGCAGTGAGGTTACTTACAATGAGCAGTTCTTC | CASSEVTYNEQFF
TRBJ1-2 | NA | TRBV2 | few | 12 | TGTGCCAGCAGTCCCGTTGTTTATGGCTACACCTTC | CASSPVVYGYTF
TRBJ2-7 | NA | TRBV27 | NA | 15 | TGTGCCAGCAGTTTAGGGGGGGCAACCTCCTACGAGCAGTACTTC | CASSLGGATSYEQYF
TRBJ1-5 | TRBD1 | TRBV15 | NA | 18 | TGTGCCACCAGCAGACCAGACCTCACCAGGGGGCAGAGTCAGCCCCAGCATTTT | CATSRPDLTRGQSQPQHF
TRBJ2-7 | TRBD1 | TRBV5-4 | NA | 16 | TGTGCCAGCAGCTGGGGACAGGGGGGCAGCTCCTACGAGCAGTACTTC | CASSWGQGGSSYEQYF
TRBJ2-1 | NA | TRBV5-1 | once | 16 | TGCGCCAGCAGCTTGGCGTCGGGGTTCACCTACAATGAGCAGTTCTTC | CASSLASGFTYNEQFF
TRBJ1-6 | NA | TRBV2 | few | 13 | TGTGCCAGCAGTGACAGGGGTGATTCACCCCTCCACTTT | CASSDRGDSPLHF
TRBJ2-5 | TRBD2 | TRBV19 | NA | 15 | TGTGCCAGTACCAGTAGCGGGAGGGCCAGGGAGACCCAGTACTTC | CASTSSGRARETQYF
TRBJ2-4 | NA | TRBV4-1 | NA | 13 | TGCGCCAGCAGCAGAGGACTTAAAAACATTCAGTACTTC | CASSRGLKNIQYF
TRBJ1-2 | NA | TRBV10-3 | NA | 12 | TGTGCCATCAGTGAGAGCAGGGCTGGCTACACCTTC | CAISESRAGYTF
TRBJ2-2 | TRBD1 | TRBV27 | NA | 15 | TGTGCCAGCACCATGGGCAGGGGGTACACCGGAGAGCTGTTTTTT | CASTMGRGYTGELFF
TRBJ1-1 | NA | TRBV5-1 | NA | 13 | TGCGCCAGCAGCTTGGAACCAGGGCGCGAAGCTTTCTTT | CASSLEPGREAFF
TRBJ2-7 | TRBD2 | TRBV2 | NA | 15 | TGTACCAGCAGTGCCGGGACTAGCGGGGCCTACGAGCAGTACTTC | CTSSAGTSGAYEQYF
TRBJ1-1 | NA | TRBV27 | NA | 13 | TGTGCCAGCAGTTTTGGGCGAATGGCTGAAGCTTTCTTT | CASSFGRMAEAFF
TRBJ2-5 | TRBD2 | TRBV2 | few | 16 | TGTGCCAGCAGTGGAGGTAGCGGGAGACGGCAGGAGACCCAGTACTTC | CASSGGSGRRQETQYF
TRBJ2-2 | TRBD1 | TRBV19 | NA | 17 | TGTGCCAGTAGTATAGACACCGGGACAGGGATCACCGGGGAGCTGTTTTTT | CASSIDTGTGITGELFF
TRBJ2-7 | NA | TRBV7-3 | few | 13 | TGTGCCAGCAGCTTAGGACTCTCCTACGAGCAGTACTTC | CASSLGLSYEQYF
TRBJ2-1 | TRBD2 | TRBV9 | NA | 15 | TGTGCCAGCAGCATAAGCGGGGGGCCAAACAATGAGCAGTTCTTC | CASSISGGPNNEQFF
TRBJ2-7 | NA | TRBV7-9 | NA | 16 | TGTGCCAGCAGCTTACCGGGTAGTAGGCAGAACTACGAGCAGTACTTC | CASSLPGSRQNYEQYF
TRBJ2-7 | NA | TRBV27 | NA | 14 | TGTGCCAGCAGTTTATCGGCGGACTCCTACGAGCAGTACTTC | CASSLSADSYEQYF